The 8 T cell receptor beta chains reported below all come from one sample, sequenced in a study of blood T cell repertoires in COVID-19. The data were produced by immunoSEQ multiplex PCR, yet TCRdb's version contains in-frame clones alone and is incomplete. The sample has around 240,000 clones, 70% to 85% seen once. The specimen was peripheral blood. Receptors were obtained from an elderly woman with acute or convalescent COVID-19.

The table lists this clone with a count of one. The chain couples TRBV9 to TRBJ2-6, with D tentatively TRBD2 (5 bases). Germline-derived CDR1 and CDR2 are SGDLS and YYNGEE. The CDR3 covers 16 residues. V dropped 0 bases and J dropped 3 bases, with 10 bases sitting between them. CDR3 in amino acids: CASSVVRGGGANVLTF. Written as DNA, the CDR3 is TGTGCCAGCAGCGTAGTGAGAGGAGGTGGGGCCAACGTCCTGACTTTC.

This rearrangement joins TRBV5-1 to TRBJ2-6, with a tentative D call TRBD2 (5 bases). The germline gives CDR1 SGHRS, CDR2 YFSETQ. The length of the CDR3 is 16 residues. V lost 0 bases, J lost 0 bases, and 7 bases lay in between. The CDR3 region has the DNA TGCGCCAGCAGCTTGGCGGCGGGCTCTGGGGCCAACGTCCTGACTTTC. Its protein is CASSLAAGSGANVLTF.

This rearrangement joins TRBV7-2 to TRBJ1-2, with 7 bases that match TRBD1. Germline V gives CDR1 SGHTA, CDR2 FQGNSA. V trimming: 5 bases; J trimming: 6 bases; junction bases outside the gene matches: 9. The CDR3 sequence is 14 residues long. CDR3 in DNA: TGTGCCAGCAGCCCAATCGACAGGGCGGATGGCTACACCTTC. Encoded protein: CASSPIDRADGYTF.

The CDR3 DNA reads as TGTGCCACCAGCAGAGATCTAAACAGGGCGCTAGCCAAAAACATTCAGTACTTC. As protein: CATSRDLNRALAKNIQYF. This chain uses TRBV15 with TRBJ2-4; D is possibly TRBD1 (6 bases). Germline assignment: CDR1 LNHNV and CDR2 YYDKDF (reference sequence). V lost 0 bases to trimming and J lost 0 bases, with 15 bases between them. This CDR3 has 18 residues.

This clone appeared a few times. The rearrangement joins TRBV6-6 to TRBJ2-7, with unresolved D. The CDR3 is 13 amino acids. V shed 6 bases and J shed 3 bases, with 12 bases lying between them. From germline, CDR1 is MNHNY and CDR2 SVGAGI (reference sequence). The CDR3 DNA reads TGTGCCAGCAGCCCCCTGGGCAGCTACGAGCAGTACTTC. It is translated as CASSPLGSYEQYF.

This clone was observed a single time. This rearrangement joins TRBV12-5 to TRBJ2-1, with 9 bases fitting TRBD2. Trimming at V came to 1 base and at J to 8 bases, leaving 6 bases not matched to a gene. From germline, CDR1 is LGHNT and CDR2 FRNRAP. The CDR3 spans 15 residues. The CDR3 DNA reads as TGTGCTAGTGGTTTGGGGCTAGCGGGATTCCATGAGCAGTTCTTC. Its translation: CASGLGLAGFHEQFF.

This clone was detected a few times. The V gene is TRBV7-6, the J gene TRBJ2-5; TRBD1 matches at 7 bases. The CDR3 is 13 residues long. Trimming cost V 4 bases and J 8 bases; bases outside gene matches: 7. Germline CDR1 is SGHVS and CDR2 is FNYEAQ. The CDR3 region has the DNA TGTGCCAGCAGCTCCGACAGGGAGAGCACCCAGTACTTC. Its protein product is CASSSDRESTQYF. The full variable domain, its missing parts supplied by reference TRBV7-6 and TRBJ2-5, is GAGVSQSPRYKVTKRGQDVALRCDPISGHVSLYWYRQALGQGPEFLTYFNYEAQQDKSGLPNDRFSAERPEGSISTLTIQRTEQRDSAMYRCASSSDRESTQYFGPGTRLLVL.

The CDR3 loop reads CASSLGERATNEKLFF. The CDR3 DNA reads TGTGCCAGCTCACTCGGGGAACGGGCAACTAATGAAAAACTGTTTTTT. The chain carries TRBV18 and TRBJ1-4; D unresolved. Per germline, CDR1 KGHSH and CDR2 LQKENI. The CDR3 runs to 16 residues. The V and J ends lost 4 bases and 0 bases respectively, with 12 bases between them.